This TCR beta chain came from a study of OX40 agonist ivuxolimab in advanced cancers. The study's findings and limits: In a subset of nonresponders, normalized T-cell clonal expansion was also low. At doses 0.1 to 3.0 mg/kg, CD4+ and CD8+ clones expanded. Expanded clones were, on average, more numerous in CD8+ T cells than in CD4+.

As concerns this clone: The antigen is not known.

Data came from immunoSEQ multiplex PCR; TCRdb stores just in-frame clones and leaves some out. Of 90,000 to 100,000 clones listed, about 79% are singletons. V trimming: 4 bases; J trimming: 2 bases; junction bases outside the gene matches: 6. Germline values: CDR1 SGHAT, CDR2 FQDESV (reference sequence). This CDR3 spans 15 amino acids. The sequencing here drew on CD4+ or CD8+ T cells sorted from blood, taken in a trial of the OX40 agonist ivuxolimab. The genes are TRBV11-1 and TRBJ2-5; 8 bases match TRBD1. This TCR came from an adult with an advanced solid tumor such as melanoma, head and neck, liver or kidney cancer. The CDR3 DNA reads as TGTGCCAGCAGCTACCGACAGGGGAGGCAAGAGACCCAGTACTTC. Protein product: CASSYRQGRQETQYF.